This T cell receptor beta chain came from a study of shared clonotypes between healthy human individuals. Across the whole study: A few men and two women, aged 18 to 49, were donors.

V trimming: 5 bases; J trimming: 4 bases; junction bases outside the gene matches: 2. The length of the CDR3 is 13 residues. CDR1 is MNHEY and CDR2 is SVGAGI in the germline V gene. Sequencing of unsorted PBMC DNA was carried out using ten immunoSEQ deep assay plates. The assay was immunoSEQ multiplex PCR, and TCRdb's table has in-frame clones only and misses some. The sample has more than 400,000 clones; approximately 80% are singletons. For this clone: Since a much larger clone is just one base distant, this may be a read error. Within the sample, other DNA sequences also encode this same CDR3.

Unsorted samples, those not sorted, used some 90 million PBMCs for genomic DNA. The material sequenced was PBMCs. V is TRBV6-5 and J is TRBJ1-5, with 7 nucleotides matching TRBD1. This TCR was sampled from a woman in her 40s in good health. Some clones in this sample may be carry-over from other donors' samples. The CDR3 DNA reads as TGTGCCAGCAGTAGACAGGGTAATCAGCCCCAGCATTTT. Translated, it gives CASSRQGNQPQHF.